This entry describes one T cell receptor beta chain. The data belong to a study of long-term antiretroviral therapy in people with HIV. Survey-level immunoSEQ v3.0 assays were run. TCRdb keeps only in-frame clones here, not all; method: immunoSEQ multiplex PCR. The table records roughly 34,000 clones, about 93% of them present only once. Germline V gene data show CDR1 as SGHAT and CDR2 as FQNNGV. The V end lost 7 bases, the J end lost 1 base, and 19 bases lay between the germline ends. The CDR3 contains 16 residues. Sample: unsorted PBMCs, taken around 5.4 years after starting antiretroviral therapy. The TCR comes from a woman aged 45-59 years with HIV. The V call is TRBV11-2, the J call TRBJ1-1; D possibly corresponds to TRBD1 (5 bases). The DNA for the CDR3 is TGTGCCAGCACCTATTTTGCAGGGAGGGGGAACACTGAAGCTTTCTTT. Its protein is CASTYFAGRGNTEAFF.